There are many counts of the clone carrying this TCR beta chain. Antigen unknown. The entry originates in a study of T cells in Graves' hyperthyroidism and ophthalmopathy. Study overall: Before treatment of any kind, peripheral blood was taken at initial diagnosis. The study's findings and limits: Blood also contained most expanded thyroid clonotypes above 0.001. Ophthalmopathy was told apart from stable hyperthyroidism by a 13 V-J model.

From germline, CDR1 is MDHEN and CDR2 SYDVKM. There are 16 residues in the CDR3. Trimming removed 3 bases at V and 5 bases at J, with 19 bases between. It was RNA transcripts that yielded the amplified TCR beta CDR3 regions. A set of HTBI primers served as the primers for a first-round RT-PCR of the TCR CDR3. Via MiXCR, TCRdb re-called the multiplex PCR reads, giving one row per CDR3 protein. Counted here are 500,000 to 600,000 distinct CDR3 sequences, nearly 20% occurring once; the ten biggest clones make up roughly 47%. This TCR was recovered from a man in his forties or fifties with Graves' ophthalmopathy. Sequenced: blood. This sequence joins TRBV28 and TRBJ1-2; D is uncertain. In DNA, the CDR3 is TGTGCCAGCAGTTTGACCGATGAGGTCATCCCTTATGGCTACACCTTC. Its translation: CASSLTDEVIPYGYTF.